This T cell receptor beta chain was profiled in a study of blood T cell repertoires in COVID-19. Background on the study: PBMCs, B-cell-depleted T cells, or T cells provided the cDNA or gDNA that made up the material.

The protocol was immunoSEQ multiplex PCR, while the TCRdb copy is restricted to in-frame clones and leaves out a portion. The sample has a few hundred thousand clones; around 90% are singletons. V was clipped by 2 bases and J by 6 bases; unmatched bases: 6. Germline V gene data show CDR1 as SNHLY and CDR2 as FYNNEI. The CDR3 has 16 amino acids. Sequenced sample: peripheral blood. This TCR came from a man aged 70 or older with acute or convalescent COVID-19. This chain uses TRBV2 with TRBJ2-2, with 10 bases identical to TRBD2. The DNA of the CDR3 is TGTGCCAGCAGTGAATTTCCAGCGGGAGGGGCCGGGGAGCTGTTTTTT. Its protein product is CASSEFPAGGAGELFF.